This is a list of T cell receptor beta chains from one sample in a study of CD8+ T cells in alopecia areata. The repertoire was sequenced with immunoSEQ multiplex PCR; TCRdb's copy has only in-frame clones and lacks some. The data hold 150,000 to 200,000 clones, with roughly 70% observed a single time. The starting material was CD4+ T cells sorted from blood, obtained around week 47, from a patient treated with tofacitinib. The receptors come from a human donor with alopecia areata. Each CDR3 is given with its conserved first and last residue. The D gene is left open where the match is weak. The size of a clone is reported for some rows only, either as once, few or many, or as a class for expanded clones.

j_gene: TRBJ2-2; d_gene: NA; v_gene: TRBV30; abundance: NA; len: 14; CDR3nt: TGTGCCTGGCGATCCTTCGGACAGTCCGGGGAGCTGTTTTTT; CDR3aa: CAWRSFGQSGELFF
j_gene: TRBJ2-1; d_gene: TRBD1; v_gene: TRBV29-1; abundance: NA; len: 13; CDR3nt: TGCAGCGTTGAAACAGGGGTTTCGAATGAGCAGTTCTTC; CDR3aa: CSVETGVSNEQFF
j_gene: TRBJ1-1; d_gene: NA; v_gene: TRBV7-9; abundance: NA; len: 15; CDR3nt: TGTGCCAGCAAGCTCCAGGATTCCCTGGGTACTGAAGCTTTCTTT; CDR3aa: CASKLQDSLGTEAFF
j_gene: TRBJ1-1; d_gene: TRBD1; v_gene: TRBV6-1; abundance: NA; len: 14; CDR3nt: TGTGCCAGCTTGTGGACAGGCATGAACACTGAAGCTTTCTTT; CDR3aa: CASLWTGMNTEAFF
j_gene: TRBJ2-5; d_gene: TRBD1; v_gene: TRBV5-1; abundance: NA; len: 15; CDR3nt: TGCGCCAGCAGCTTGGGACAGGGGGCGCGGGAGACCCAGTACTTC; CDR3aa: CASSLGQGARETQYF
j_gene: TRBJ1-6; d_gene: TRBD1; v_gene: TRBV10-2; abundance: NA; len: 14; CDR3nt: TGCGCCAGCAAGGAGGGACAGCCTAATTCACCCCTCCACTTT; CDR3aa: CASKEGQPNSPLHF
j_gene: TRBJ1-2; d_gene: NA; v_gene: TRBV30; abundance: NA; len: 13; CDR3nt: TGTGCCTGGAGTGTACCGGGATCCCGGGGCTACACCTTC; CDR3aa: CAWSVPGSRGYTF
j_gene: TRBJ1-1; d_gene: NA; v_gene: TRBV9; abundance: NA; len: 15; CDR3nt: TGTGCCAGCAGCCTCTCCATCGGATCGAACACTGAAGCTTTCTTT; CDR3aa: CASSLSIGSNTEAFF
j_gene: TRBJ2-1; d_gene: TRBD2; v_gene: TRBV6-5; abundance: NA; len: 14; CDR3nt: TGTGCCAGTACTAGCGGGGGACCCTACAATGAGCAGTTCTTC; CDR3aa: CASTSGGPYNEQFF
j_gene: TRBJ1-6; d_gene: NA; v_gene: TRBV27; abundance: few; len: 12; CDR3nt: TGTGCCAGCAGTTTAAAGGATTCACCCCTCCACTTT; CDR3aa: CASSLKDSPLHF
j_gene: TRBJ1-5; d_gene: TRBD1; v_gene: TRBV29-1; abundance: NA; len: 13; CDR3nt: TGCAGCGTTTATACAGGGGGCAATCAGCCCCAGCATTTT; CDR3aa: CSVYTGGNQPQHF
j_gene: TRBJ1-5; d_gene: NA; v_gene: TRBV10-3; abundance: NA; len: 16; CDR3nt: TGTGCCATCAGTAAAGATTCGGGACCGAGCAATCAGCCCCAGCATTTT; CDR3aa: CAISKDSGPSNQPQHF
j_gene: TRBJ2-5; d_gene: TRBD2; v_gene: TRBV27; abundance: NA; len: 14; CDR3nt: TGTGCCAGCAGTCCGGGACTAGCGAGTGAGACCCAGTACTTC; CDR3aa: CASSPGLASETQYF
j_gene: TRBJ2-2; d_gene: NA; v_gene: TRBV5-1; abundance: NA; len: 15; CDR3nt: TGCGCCAGCAGCTTGGCTTTGACGAACACCGGGGAGCTGTTTTTT; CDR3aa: CASSLALTNTGELFF
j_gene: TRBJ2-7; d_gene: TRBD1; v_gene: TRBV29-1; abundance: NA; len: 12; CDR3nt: TGCAGCGTTCAGGGACAGGGGTACGAGCAGTACTTC; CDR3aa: CSVQGQGYEQYF
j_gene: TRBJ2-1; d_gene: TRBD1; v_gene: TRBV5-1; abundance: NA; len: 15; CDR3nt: TGCGCCAGCAGCTCCCGACAGGGTTACTACAATGAGCAGTTCTTC; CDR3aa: CASSSRQGYYNEQFF
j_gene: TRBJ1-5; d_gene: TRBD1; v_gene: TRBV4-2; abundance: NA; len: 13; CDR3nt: TGTGCCAGCAGCCACGGGACAGATCAGCCCCAGCATTTT; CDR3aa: CASSHGTDQPQHF
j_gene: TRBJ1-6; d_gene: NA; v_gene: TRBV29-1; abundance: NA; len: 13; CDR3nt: TGCAGCGTTGCGGTCAGCCACAATTCACCCCTCCACTTT; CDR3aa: CSVAVSHNSPLHF
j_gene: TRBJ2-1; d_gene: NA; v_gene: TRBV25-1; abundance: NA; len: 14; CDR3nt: TGTGCCAGCAGTCCAGGGACATCCTACAATGAGCAGTTCTTC; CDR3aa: CASSPGTSYNEQFF
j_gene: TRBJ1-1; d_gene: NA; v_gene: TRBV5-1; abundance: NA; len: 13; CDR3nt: TGCGCCAGCAGCGTGCTGACGGACACTGAAGCTTTCTTT; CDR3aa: CASSVLTDTEAFF
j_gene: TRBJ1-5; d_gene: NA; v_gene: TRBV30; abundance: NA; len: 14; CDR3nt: TGTGCCTGGACCCCAGGCAACAGCAATCAGCCCCAGCATTTT; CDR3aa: CAWTPGNSNQPQHF
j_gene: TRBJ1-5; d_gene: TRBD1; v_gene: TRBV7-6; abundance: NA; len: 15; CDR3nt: TGTGCCAGCAGCTTAAGGACAGGGAAGAATCAGCCCCAGCATTTT; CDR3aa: CASSLRTGKNQPQHF
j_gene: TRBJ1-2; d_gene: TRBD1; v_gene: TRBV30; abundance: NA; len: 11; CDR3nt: TGTGCCTGGGGACAGGGTGATGGCTACACCTTC; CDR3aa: CAWGQGDGYTF
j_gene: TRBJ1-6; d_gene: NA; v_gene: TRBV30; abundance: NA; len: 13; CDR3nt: TGTGCCTGGGCCCTCGGGGGAGACTCACCCCTCCACTTT; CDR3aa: CAWALGGDSPLHF
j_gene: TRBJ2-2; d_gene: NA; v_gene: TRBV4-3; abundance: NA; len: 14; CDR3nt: TGCGCCAGCAGCCAAGAAGGGGGAGCCGGGGAGCTGTTTTTT; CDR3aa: CASSQEGGAGELFF
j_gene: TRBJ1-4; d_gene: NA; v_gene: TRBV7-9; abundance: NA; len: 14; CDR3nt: TGTGCCAGCAGCTTAGCGATGGGAAATGAAAAACTGTTTTTT; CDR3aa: CASSLAMGNEKLFF
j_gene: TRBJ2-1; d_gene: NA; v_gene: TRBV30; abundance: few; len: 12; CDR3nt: TGTGCCTGGAGCGCCTGGGACAATGAGCAGTTCTTC; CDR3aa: CAWSAWDNEQFF
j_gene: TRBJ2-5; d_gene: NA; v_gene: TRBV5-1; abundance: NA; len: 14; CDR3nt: TGCGCCAGCAGCTTTACCGGGGGAATCGAGACCCAGTACTTC; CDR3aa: CASSFTGGIETQYF
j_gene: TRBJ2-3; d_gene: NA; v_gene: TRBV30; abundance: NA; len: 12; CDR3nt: TGTGCCTGGAGTGCTCGCACAGATACGCAGTATTTT; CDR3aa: CAWSARTDTQYF
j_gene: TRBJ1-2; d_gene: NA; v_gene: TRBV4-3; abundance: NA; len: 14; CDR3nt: TGCGCCAGCAGCCAAGCGGACCTGGGCTATGGCTACACCTTC; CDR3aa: CASSQADLGYGYTF
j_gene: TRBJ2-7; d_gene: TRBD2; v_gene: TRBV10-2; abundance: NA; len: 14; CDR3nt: TGCGCCAGCAGGGAGACTAGCGGGGGAGGGGAGCAGTACTTC; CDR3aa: CASRETSGGGEQYF